A single sample is the source of the 16 T cell receptor beta chains below, sequenced in a study of cytomegalovirus exposure and HLA in healthy donors. PCR primers comprised 60 Vbeta and 13 Jbeta primers. Produced via immunoSEQ multiplex PCR; TCRdb's table is partial and in-frame only. This sample has about 75,000 clones, with 75% to 85% found just once. Sequencing input: PBMCs. The receptors come from a man between 70 and 80 years old in good health and CMV-seropositive.

The genes are TRBV7-9 and TRBJ2-7; TRBD2 is a possible D gene (6 bases). V gave up 2 bases and J gave up 2 bases, with 13 bases separating them. The CDR3 extends over 15 amino acids. Looked up from germline, CDR1 is SEHNR and CDR2 is FQNEAQ (reference sequence). The CDR3 is CASSLIAGPTYEQYF. In DNA, the CDR3 is TGTGCCAGCAGCTTAATCGCGGGACCCACCTACGAGCAGTACTTC.

V and J are TRBV28 and TRBJ2-7; weak D call: TRBD1 (5 bases). The length of the CDR3 is 14 residues. The ends were cut back, 5 bases at V and 0 bases at J, with 11 bases in the middle. Germline values: CDR1 MDHEN, CDR2 SYDVKM. CDR3 sequence: CASSLTASSYEQYF. CDR3 coding DNA: TGTGCCAGCAGTCTGACAGCCAGCTCCTACGAGCAGTACTTC.

The V call is TRBV7-2, the J call TRBJ2-3, with D possibly TRBD1 on 6 matching bases. The CDR3 loop spans 16 amino acids. Between the trimmed V and J ends, which lost 0 bases and 0 bases, there was a span of 10 bases. Germline CDR1 and CDR2: SGHTA and FQGNSA. For the CDR3, the DNA is TGTGCCAGCAGCTTAGCACAGGGTAGAAGCACAGATACGCAGTATTTT. Protein sequence: CASSLAQGRSTDTQYF.

Written as DNA, the CDR3 is TGTGCCAGCAGCGAACAGGTTAATGAAAAACTGTTTTTT. This codes for CASSEQVNEKLFF. The rearrangement links TRBV7-2 to TRBJ1-4; a weak D match, TRBD1 (5 bases). With 5 bases removed from V and 4 bases from J, the gap between germline ends came to 8 bases. CDR1 is SGHTA, CDR2 FQGNSA, per germline. The CDR3 has 13 amino acids.

The chain has TRBV7-9 and TRBJ2-3; 11 bases agree with TRBD2. V lost 6 bases, J lost 3 bases, and 5 bases stayed unmatched. CDR3 size: 15 residues. Germline CDR1 and CDR2: SEHNR and FQNEAQ (reference sequence). This CDR3 is CASRSLAGGTDTQYF. The CDR3 DNA reads TGTGCCAGCAGATCCCTAGCGGGGGGAACAGATACGCAGTATTTT.

The chain has TRBV10-3 and TRBJ2-2; possibly TRBD1 for D (6 bases). The V end was cut by 7 bases, the J end by 2 bases, with 17 bases between. Germline V gene lookup returns CDR1 ENHRY and CDR2 SYGVKD. This CDR3 comprises 16 residues. Here the CDR3 reads CAINRDKPQNTGELFF. The CDR3 coding sequence is TGTGCCATCAACCGGGACAAACCTCAAAACACCGGGGAGCTGTTTTTT.

This clone was observed a few times. V gene TRBV5-4 combines with J gene TRBJ2-3; possibly TRBD2 for D (5 bases). The V and J ends lost 7 bases and 5 bases respectively, with 14 bases between them. This CDR3 is built from 13 residues. CDR1 and CDR2 from the germline V gene are SGHNT and YYREEE (reference sequence). This CDR3 is CASQTQGGDTQYF. DNA for the CDR3: TGTGCCAGCCAGACTCAAGGAGGAGATACGCAGTATTTT.

This clone has just a few counts. The rearrangement joins TRBV10-3 to TRBJ1-3; D unresolved. V was shortened by 11 bases and J by 2 bases, with 16 bases between the two germline ends. The CDR3 contains 14 residues. Germline lookup yields CDR1 ENHRY and CDR2 SYGVKD. CDR3 region: CASWAGATGNTIYF. CDR3 coding DNA: TGTGCCTCGTGGGCGGGCGCAACTGGAAACACCATATATTTT.

V and J are TRBV7-2 and TRBJ1-1, with D unresolved. The germline gives CDR1 SGHTA, CDR2 FQGNSA. V was clipped by 4 bases and J by 1 base, with 7 bases between them. CDR3 length: 13 amino acids. For the CDR3, the DNA is TGTGCCAGCAGCTCCCAGTGGAACACTGAAGCTTTCTTT. Its translation is CASSSQWNTEAFF.

This sequence joins TRBV28 and TRBJ1-1; D call uncertain. This CDR3 is 13 amino acids long. Germline V gives CDR1 MDHEN, CDR2 SYDVKM. The V gene lost 1 base and the J gene lost 7 bases, with 10 bases spanning the gap. DNA for the CDR3: TGTGCCAGCAGTTTATCGGGGTTTCTTGAAGCTTTCTTT. Its protein product is CASSLSGFLEAFF.

The J gene is TRBJ1-4, the V gene TRBV29-1, with TRBD1 matching 7 bases. Germline values: CDR1 SQVTM, CDR2 ANQGSEA. V trimming: 4 bases; J trimming: 10 bases; junction bases outside the gene matches: 6. CDR3 length: 12 residues. CDR3 in amino acids: CSVGGRDRKLFF. CDR3 bases: TGCAGCGTTGGAGGCCGGGACAGAAAACTGTTTTTT.

The genes are TRBV9 and TRBJ2-3; 10 bases align to TRBD1. The germline CDR1 and CDR2 sequences are SGDLS and YYNGEE. This CDR3 has 16 residues. V was pared by 0 bases and J by 2 bases, with 3 bases of the junction left unmatched. CDR3 region: CASSVGGQGITDTQYF. The DNA of the CDR3 is TGTGCCAGCAGCGTAGGGGGACAGGGGATCACAGATACGCAGTATTTT.

This clone was seen a few times. The rearrangement links TRBV7-9 to TRBJ2-3; TRBD2 aligns across 7 bases. V was clipped by 5 bases and J by 5 bases; unmatched bases: 10. Germline-derived CDR1 and CDR2 are SEHNR and FQNEAQ (reference sequence). The CDR3 length is 15 residues. The CDR3 coding sequence is TGTGCCAGCAGCCCGACTAGCTGGTTTAGAGATACGCAGTATTTT. Its protein product is CASSPTSWFRDTQYF.

This CDR3 is CASSAGQVNTEAFF. For the CDR3, the DNA is TGTGCCAGCAGTGCGGGACAAGTAAACACTGAAGCTTTCTTT. The gene calls are TRBV6-1 and TRBJ1-1; weak D call: TRBD1 (6 bases). Per germline, CDR1 MNHNS and CDR2 SASEGT. CDR3 length equals 14 residues. Trimming removed 4 bases from V and 2 bases from J, with 11 bases in between.

The chain links TRBV2 to TRBJ2-3, with 14 nucleotides matching TRBD2. The CDR3 loop spans 16 amino acids. Trimming cost V 3 bases and J 3 bases; bases outside gene matches: 2. Germline assignment: CDR1 SNHLY and CDR2 FYNNEI. DNA of the CDR3: TGTGCCAGCAGTGAGGGACTAGCGGGAGTGACAGATACGCAGTATTTT. Protein product: CASSEGLAGVTDTQYF.

V and J are TRBV2 and TRBJ1-5; TRBD1 might be the D (5 bases). Germline lookup yields CDR1 SNHLY and CDR2 FYNNEI. V shed 8 bases and J shed 0 bases, with 11 bases lying between them. There are 14 residues in the CDR3. Here the CDR3 reads CASGGVGSNQPQHF. CDR3 DNA: TGTGCCAGCGGGGGGGTGGGTAGCAATCAGCCCCAGCATTTT.